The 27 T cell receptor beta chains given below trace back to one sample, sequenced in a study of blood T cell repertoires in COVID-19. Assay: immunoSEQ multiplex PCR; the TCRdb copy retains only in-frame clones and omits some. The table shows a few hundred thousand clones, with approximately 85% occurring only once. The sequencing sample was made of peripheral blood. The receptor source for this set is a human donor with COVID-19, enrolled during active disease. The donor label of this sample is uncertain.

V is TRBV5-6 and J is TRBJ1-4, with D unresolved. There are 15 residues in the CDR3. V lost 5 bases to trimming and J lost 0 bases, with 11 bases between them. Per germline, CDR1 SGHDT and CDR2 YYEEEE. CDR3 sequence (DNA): TGTGCCAGCAGTCGCTCAGGCGCAACTAATGAAAAACTGTTTTTT. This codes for CASSRSGATNEKLFF.

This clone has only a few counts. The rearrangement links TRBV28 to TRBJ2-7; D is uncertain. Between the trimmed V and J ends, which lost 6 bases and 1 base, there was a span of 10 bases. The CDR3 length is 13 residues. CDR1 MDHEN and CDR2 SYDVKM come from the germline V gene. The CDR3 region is CASRNTLSYEQYF. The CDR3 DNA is TGTGCCAGCAGGAACACCCTTTCCTACGAGCAGTACTTC.

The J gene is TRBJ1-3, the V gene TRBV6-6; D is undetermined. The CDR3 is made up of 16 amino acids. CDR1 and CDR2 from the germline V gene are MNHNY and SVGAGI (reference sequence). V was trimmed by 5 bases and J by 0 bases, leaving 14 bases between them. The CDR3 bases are TGTGCCAGCAGTCCCGAGCGGACTCCCTCTGGAAACACCATATATTTT. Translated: CASSPERTPSGNTIYF.

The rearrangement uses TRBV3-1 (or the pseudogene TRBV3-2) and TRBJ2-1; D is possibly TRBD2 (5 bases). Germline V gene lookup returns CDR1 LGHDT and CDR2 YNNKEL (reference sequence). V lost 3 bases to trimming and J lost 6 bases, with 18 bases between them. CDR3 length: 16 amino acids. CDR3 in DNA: TGTGCCAGCAGCCACAGGAGGAGTCCTTTGGGCAATGAGCAGTTCTTC. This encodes CASSHRRSPLGNEQFF.

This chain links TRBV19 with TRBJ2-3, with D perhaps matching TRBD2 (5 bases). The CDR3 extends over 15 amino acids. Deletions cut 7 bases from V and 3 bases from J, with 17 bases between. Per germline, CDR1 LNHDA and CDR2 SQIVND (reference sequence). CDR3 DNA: TGTGCCAGTACCCTCGGGGTCCTGGGGACAGATACGCAGTATTTT. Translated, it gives CASTLGVLGTDTQYF.

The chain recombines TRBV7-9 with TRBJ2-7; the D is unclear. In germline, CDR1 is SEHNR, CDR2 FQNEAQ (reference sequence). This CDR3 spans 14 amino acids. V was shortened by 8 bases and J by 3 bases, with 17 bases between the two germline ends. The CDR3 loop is CASSYLPTYYEQYF. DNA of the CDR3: TGTGCCAGCTCATACCTTCCCACCTACTACGAGCAGTACTTC.

Here the CDR3 reads CASSSQGASGNTIYF. CDR3 DNA: TGTGCCAGCAGTTCACAGGGGGCCTCTGGAAACACCATATATTTT. J is TRBJ1-3 and V is TRBV27, with 9 bases lining up with TRBD1. The CDR3 sequence is 15 residues long. The junction had 1 base not matched to a gene; V was cut back by 4 bases and J by 0 bases. In germline, CDR1 is MNHEY, CDR2 SMNVEV (reference sequence).

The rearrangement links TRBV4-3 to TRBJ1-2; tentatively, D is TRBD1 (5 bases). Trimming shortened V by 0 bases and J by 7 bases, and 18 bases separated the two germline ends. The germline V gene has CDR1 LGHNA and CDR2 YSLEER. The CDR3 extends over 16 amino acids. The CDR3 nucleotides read TGCGCCAGCAGCCAAGATAGGGGAGGGGTCGTGGGTGGCTACACCTTC. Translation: CASSQDRGGVVGGYTF.

The CDR3 region is CASAAVSFYTEAFF. The CDR3 nucleotides are TGTGCCAGCGCGGCCGTCAGCTTCTACACTGAAGCTTTCTTT. This chain joins TRBV6-5 and TRBJ1-1; D is ambiguous. Germline values: CDR1 MNHEY, CDR2 SVGAGI. Trimming removed 8 bases from V and 3 bases from J, with 16 bases in between. CDR3 length: 14 amino acids.

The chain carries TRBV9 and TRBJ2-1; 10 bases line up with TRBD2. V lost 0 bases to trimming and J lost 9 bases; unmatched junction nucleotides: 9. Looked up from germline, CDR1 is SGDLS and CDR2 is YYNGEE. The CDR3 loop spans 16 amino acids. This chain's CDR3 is CASSVDRLAGRIEQFF. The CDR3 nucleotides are TGTGCCAGCAGCGTAGATCGACTAGCGGGTAGGATTGAGCAGTTCTTC.

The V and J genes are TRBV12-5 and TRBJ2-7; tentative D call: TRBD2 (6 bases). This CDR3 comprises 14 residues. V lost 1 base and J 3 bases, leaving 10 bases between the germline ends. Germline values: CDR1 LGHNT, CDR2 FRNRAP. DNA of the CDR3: TGTGCTAGTGGTTTGGCCGGGACTCGCTACGAGCAGTACTTC. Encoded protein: CASGLAGTRYEQYF.

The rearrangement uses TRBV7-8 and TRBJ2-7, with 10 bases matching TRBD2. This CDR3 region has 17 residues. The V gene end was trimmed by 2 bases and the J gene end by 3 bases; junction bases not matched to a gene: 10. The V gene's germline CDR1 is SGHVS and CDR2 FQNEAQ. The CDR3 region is CASSLNLVSGGDYEQYF. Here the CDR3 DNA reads TGTGCCAGCAGCTTAAATTTGGTGAGCGGGGGGGACTACGAGCAGTACTTC.

CDR3 in amino acids: CASSRDKHNSPLHF. The CDR3 bases are TGCGCCAGCAGCCGGGACAAACATAATTCACCCCTCCACTTT. The chain combines TRBV5-1 with TRBJ1-6, with a possible D match to TRBD1 (6 bases). V lost 4 bases and J 5 bases, leaving 10 bases between the germline ends. Germline assignment: CDR1 SGHRS and CDR2 YFSETQ. The CDR3 is 14 amino acids.

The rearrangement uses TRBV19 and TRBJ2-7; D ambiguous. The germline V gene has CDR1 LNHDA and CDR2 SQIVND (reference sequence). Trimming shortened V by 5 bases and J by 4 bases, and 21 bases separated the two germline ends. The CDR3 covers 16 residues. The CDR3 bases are TGTGCCAGTAGTCCCGTTAGAGCTTCCTTCGAATACGAGCAGTACTTC. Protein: CASSPVRASFEYEQYF.

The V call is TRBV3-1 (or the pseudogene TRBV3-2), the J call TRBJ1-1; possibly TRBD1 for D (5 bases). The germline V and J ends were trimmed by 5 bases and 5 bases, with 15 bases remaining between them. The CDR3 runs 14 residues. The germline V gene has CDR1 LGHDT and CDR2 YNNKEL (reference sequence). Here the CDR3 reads CASSVRGGTTEAFF. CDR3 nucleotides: TGTGCCAGCAGCGTACGGGGGGGGACGACTGAAGCTTTCTTT.

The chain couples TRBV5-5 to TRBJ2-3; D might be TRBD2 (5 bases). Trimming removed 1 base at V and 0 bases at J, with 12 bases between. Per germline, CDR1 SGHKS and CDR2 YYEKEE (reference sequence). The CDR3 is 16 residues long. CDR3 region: CASSLQDWASTDTQYF. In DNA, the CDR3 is TGTGCCAGCAGCTTGCAGGACTGGGCTAGCACAGATACGCAGTATTTT.

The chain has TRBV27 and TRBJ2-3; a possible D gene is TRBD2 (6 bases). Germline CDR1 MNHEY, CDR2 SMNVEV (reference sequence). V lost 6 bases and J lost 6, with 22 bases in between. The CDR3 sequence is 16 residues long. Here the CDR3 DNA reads TGTGCCAGCAGACCTCGCCCCGGGCGGGAACGGGATACGCAGTATTTT. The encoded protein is CASRPRPGRERDTQYF.

The CDR3 nucleotides read TGTGCCAGCAGCGTAAGGGCGGGAGGGCCGGGCAATGAGCAGTTCTTC. Its translation is CASSVRAGGPGNEQFF. The chain carries TRBV9 and TRBJ2-1; 9 bases line up with TRBD2. Germline V gene lookup returns CDR1 SGDLS and CDR2 YYNGEE. V gave up 1 base and J gave up 6 bases; unmatched junction bases: 8. There are 16 residues in the CDR3.

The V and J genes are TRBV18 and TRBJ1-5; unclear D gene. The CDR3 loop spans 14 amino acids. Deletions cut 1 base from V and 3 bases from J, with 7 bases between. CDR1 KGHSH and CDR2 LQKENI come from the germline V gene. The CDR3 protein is CASSPRESNQPQHF. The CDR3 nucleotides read TGTGCCAGCTCACCACGGGAGTCCAATCAGCCCCAGCATTTT.

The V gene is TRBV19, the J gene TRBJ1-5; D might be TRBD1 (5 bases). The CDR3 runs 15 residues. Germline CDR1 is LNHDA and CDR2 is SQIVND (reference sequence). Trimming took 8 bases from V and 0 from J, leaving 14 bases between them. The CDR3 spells CASRNAQGSNQPQHF. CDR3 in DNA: TGTGCCAGTCGCAACGCCCAGGGTAGCAATCAGCCCCAGCATTTT.

The chain's CDR3 is CASSPNSYEQYF. CDR3 nucleotides: TGTGCCAGCAGTCCAAACAGCTACGAGCAGTACTTC. The gene calls are TRBV28 and TRBJ2-7; no reliable D call. The V and J ends lost 5 bases and 3 bases respectively, with 8 bases between them. Germline V gene lookup returns CDR1 MDHEN and CDR2 SYDVKM. This CDR3 is 12 amino acids long.

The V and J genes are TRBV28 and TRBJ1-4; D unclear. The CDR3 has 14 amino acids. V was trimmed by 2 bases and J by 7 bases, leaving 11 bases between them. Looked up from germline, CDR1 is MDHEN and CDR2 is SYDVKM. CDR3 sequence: CASSLVGGIEKLFF. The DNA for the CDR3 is TGTGCCAGCAGTTTAGTGGGAGGTATTGAAAAACTGTTTTTT. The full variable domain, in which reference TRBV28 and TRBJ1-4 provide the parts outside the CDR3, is DVKVTQSSRYLVKRTGEKVFLECVQDMDHENMFWYRQDPGLGLRLIYFSYDVKMKEKGDIPEGYSVSREKKERFSLILESASTNQTSMYLCASSLVGGIEKLFFGSGTQLSVL.

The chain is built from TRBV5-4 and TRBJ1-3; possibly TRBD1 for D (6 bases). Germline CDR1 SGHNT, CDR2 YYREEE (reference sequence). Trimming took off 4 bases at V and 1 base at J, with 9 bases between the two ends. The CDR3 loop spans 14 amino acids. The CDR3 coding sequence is TGTGCCAGCAGCGAACAGGGTTCTGGAAACACCATATATTTT. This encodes CASSEQGSGNTIYF.

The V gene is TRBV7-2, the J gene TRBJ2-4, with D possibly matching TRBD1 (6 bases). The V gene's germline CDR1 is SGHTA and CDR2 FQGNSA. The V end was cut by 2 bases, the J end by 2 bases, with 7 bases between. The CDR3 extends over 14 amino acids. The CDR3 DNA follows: TGTGCCAGCAGCTTATGGGACACCAAAAACATTCAGTACTTC. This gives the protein CASSLWDTKNIQYF.

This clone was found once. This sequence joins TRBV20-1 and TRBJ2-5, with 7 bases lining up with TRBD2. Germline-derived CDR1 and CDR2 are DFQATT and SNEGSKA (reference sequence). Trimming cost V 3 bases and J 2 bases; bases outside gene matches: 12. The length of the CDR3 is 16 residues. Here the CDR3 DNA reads TGCAGTGCTAGTGCTTTGGCCAGCGGGGAACAAGAGACCCAGTACTTC. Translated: CSASALASGEQETQYF.

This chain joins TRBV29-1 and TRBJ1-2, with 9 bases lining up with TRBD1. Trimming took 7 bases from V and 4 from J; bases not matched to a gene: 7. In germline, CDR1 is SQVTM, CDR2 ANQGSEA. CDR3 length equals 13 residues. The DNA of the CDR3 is TGCAGCGGGGGACAGGGTACGGGCTATGGCTACACCTTC. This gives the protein CSGGQGTGYGYTF.

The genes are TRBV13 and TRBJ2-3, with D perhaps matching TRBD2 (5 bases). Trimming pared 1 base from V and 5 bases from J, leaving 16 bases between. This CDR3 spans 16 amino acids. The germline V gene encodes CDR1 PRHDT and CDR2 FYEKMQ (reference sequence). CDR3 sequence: CASSLVPSRGEDTQYF. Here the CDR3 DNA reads TGTGCCAGCAGCTTAGTCCCTAGCCGAGGAGAAGATACGCAGTATTTT.